A selection of T cell receptor beta chains follows, all from one sample in a study of blood T cell repertoires in COVID-19. Sequencing was performed with immunoSEQ multiplex PCR; in TCRdb, only in-frame clones are kept and a portion is missing. The sample yields some 42,000 clones, 87% seen once. Sequences were obtained from peripheral blood. Receptors were obtained from a human donor in a cohort sampled during active COVID-19. CDR3s include the opening cysteine and the closing phenylalanine or tryptophan. A D gene is named only where the DNA matches it firmly. Only part of the rows carry a size: once, few, many, or a class if the clone is expanded.

clone size	J gene	D gene	V gene	CDR3 DNA	CDR3 protein
NA	TRBJ2-2	TRBD2	TRBV2	TGTGCCAGCAACCTACTAGCGGGAGGGGCCGGGGAGCTGTTTTTT	CASNLLAGGAGELFF
NA	TRBJ2-7	NA	TRBV7-2	TGTGCCAGCAGCTTAGCCCCGACTACACTAATCAGCGTCGAGCAGTACTTC	CASSLAPTTLISVEQYF
NA	TRBJ2-5	TRBD2	TRBV9	TGTGCCAGCAGCCCAACTATCCTACTAGCGGGACAAGAGACCCAGTACTTC	CASSPTILLAGQETQYF
once	TRBJ1-5	NA	TRBV3-1/TRBV3-2	TGTGCCAGCAGCCAAGGGATTACCGGGATCATGTCCCAGCATTTT	CASSQGITGIMSQHF
NA	TRBJ1-2	NA	TRBV2	TGTGCCAGCAGTGAAGCGCTTCAGGGAGGTGGCTACACCTTC	CASSEALQGGGYTF
NA	TRBJ2-1	TRBD1	TRBV6-1	TGTGCCAGCAGTGGTTGGGGACAGGGGGCCGGGTACAATGAGCAGTTCTTC	CASSGWGQGAGYNEQFF
NA	TRBJ2-1	NA	TRBV19	TGTGCCAGTAGTATCACTACGGATGAGCAGTTCTTC	CASSITTDEQFF
NA	TRBJ1-1	TRBD1	TRBV19	TGTGCCAGTAGTATCAGCGGGACAGGGAGTACTGAAGCTTTCTTT	CASSISGTGSTEAFF
NA	TRBJ1-2	NA	TRBV7-2	TGTGCCAGCAGCCCCCCACAGGGAGCTAACTATGGCTACACCTTC	CASSPPQGANYGYTF
NA	TRBJ1-1	NA	TRBV5-4	TGTGCCAGCAGCCTCAAGACAGGAACCACTGAAGCTTTCTTT	CASSLKTGTTEAFF
NA	TRBJ2-3	NA	TRBV5-4	TGTGCCAGCAGCTTGGGGGACTCGCGCACAGATACGCAGTATTTT	CASSLGDSRTDTQYF
NA	TRBJ1-2	NA	TRBV6-6	TGTGCCAGCAGCCTTCCGGACAGCCCCTATGGCTACACCTTC	CASSLPDSPYGYTF
NA	TRBJ1-2	NA	TRBV7-8	TGTGCCAGCAGCTCGGGGGGGTTCCCGGTCGGTGGCTACACCTTC	CASSSGGFPVGGYTF
NA	TRBJ2-3	NA	TRBV30	TGTGCCTCCGAGGGGGGGAATCGGCGGAGGATCACAGATACGCAGTATTTT	CASEGGNRRRITDTQYF
NA	TRBJ1-3	NA	TRBV19	TGTGCCAGTAGTAGGAACAGGGACCCCGCTGGAAACACCATATATTTT	CASSRNRDPAGNTIYF
NA	TRBJ2-7	NA	TRBV5-6	TGTGCCAGCATAAGAACCGGGACATACTCCTACGAGCAGTACTTC	CASIRTGTYSYEQYF
NA	TRBJ1-1	TRBD1	TRBV4-3	TGCGCCAGCAGCCAAACGACAGGGACGAACACTGAAGCTTTCTTT	CASSQTTGTNTEAFF
NA	TRBJ2-2	NA	TRBV9	TGTGCCAGCAGCGCCTCTAGCGCGGGCACCGGGGAGCTGTTTTTT	CASSASSAGTGELFF
NA	TRBJ2-1	NA	TRBV7-9	TGTGCCAGCAGCCGGGACTCCCACAATGAGCAGTTCTTC	CASSRDSHNEQFF
NA	TRBJ2-3	NA	TRBV5-1	TGCGCCAGCAGCTTGTTATCCGGGTCGACCACAGATACGCAGTATTTT	CASSLLSGSTTDTQYF
NA	TRBJ1-1	TRBD1	TRBV28	TGTGCCAGCAGTTTTCTTTACAGGGGGCAGGGGACTGAAGCTTTCTTT	CASSFLYRGQGTEAFF
NA	TRBJ2-5	NA	TRBV9	TGTGCCAGCAGCGTATTTGGGGGCGGAGGAGAGACCCAGTACTTC	CASSVFGGGGETQYF
NA	TRBJ2-5	NA	TRBV7-6	TGTGCCAGCAGCTACGGAGGACGTATCTTCGAGACCCAGTACTTC	CASSYGGRIFETQYF
NA	TRBJ1-4	NA	TRBV11-2	TGTGCCAGCAGCCCCAGGAGAGGGGAAAAACTGTTTTTT	CASSPRRGEKLFF
NA	TRBJ2-7	NA	TRBV6-4	TGTGCCAGCGTCTGGGGGAGGAGCTCCTACGAGCAGTACTTC	CASVWGRSSYEQYF
NA	TRBJ2-1	NA	TRBV5-1	TGCGCCAGCAGCTTGGCCCCAGGGGCAGGGAATGAGCAGTTCTTC	CASSLAPGAGNEQFF
NA	TRBJ1-1	NA	TRBV2	TGTGCCAGCAGTGACCGAGGTGGAAGCACTGAAGCTTTCTTT	CASSDRGGSTEAFF
NA	TRBJ1-5	TRBD1	TRBV25-1	TGTGCCAGCAGTGAGACCGGGACAGGGGAGCCTCAGCCCCAGCATTTT	CASSETGTGEPQPQHF
NA	TRBJ1-1	NA	TRBV3-1/TRBV3-2	TGTGCCAGCAGCCAGGGGCAGGTACAGGGCACTGAAGCTTTCTTT	CASSQGQVQGTEAFF
NA	TRBJ2-2	NA	TRBV5-5	TGTGCCAGCAGCTTTAGGGGGACGGTAAACACCGGGGAGCTGTTTTTT	CASSFRGTVNTGELFF
NA	TRBJ1-2	TRBD1	TRBV5-1	TGCGCCAGCAGCTCGGACAGGGCGAACCTATCCCCTCTCTATGGCTACACCTTC	CASSSDRANLSPLYGYTF
NA	TRBJ2-5	NA	TRBV7-2	TGTGCCAGCAGCCTATCGCCGGACAACCAAGAGACCCAGTACTTC	CASSLSPDNQETQYF